This T cell receptor beta chain originates from a study of control samples from healthy donors and cancer patients. Trimming stripped 0 bases from V and 5 bases from J, with 10 bases between. The CDR3 loop spans 14 amino acids. Germline lookup yields CDR1 WNHNN and CDR2 SYGVQD (reference sequence). TCRdb keeps only in-frame clones here, not all; method: immunoSEQ multiplex PCR. The table lists more than 35,000 clones, less than 95% of them singletons. Sequencing was performed on blood. J is TRBJ2-5 and V is TRBV10-1; no clear D gene. The clonotype was recovered from a man in his 60s in good health. CDR3: CASSESAERETQYF. The CDR3 nucleotides are TGCGCCAGCAGTGAGTCGGCCGAGCGTGAGACCCAGTACTTC.